This T cell receptor (beta chain) appears in the sequencing data of a study of T cell repertoires in cytomegalovirus infection (dated by TCRdb to between 2019 and 2020). Notes on the research overall: Recently identified HLA-C-restricted CMV epitopes, whose presentation resists viral immunomodulation, were targeted by peptide stimulations together with well-studied HLA-B-restricted epitopes. Donor HLA type was relevant to the analysis, as public TCR beta signatures indicated carriage of CMV infection together with the matching HLA type. The paper's findings and limits, for the study overall: Carriers of CMV infection plus the relevant HLA type were discriminated by the cumulative frequency of public TCR beta family members in the study cohort and in an independent approximately 350-donor cohort. The ex vivo response was dominated by HLA-C-restricted CMV-specific TCR beta clonotypes, which also provided the single most frequent clonotype in two of eight donors.

The label giving this sample's treatment or condition can be read as: in vitro stimulation with specific CMV peptide epitopes to enrich CMV-specific T cells. TCRdb shows the sequencer as Illumina HiSeq 1500. Through fastp at Q25 and MiXCR, TCRdb rebuilt clones from the public reads, retaining in-frame beta chains. Each entry merges the rows of one CDR3 protein and shows their most common DNA and genes. The sample table records about 340,000 distinct CDR3 sequences; just under 30% of these occur just once. 20% of the sample lies in the top ten. CDR1 is given as SGHRS and CDR2 as YFSETQ, both from the germline V gene. Including the terminal cysteine and phenylalanine, the CDR3 comprises 15 residues. Of all the DNA, just the CDR3 is kept, 45 bases in frame from base 1. The V and J ends are trimmed by 1 base and 0 bases, leaving 8 bases between them. Comments on this clonotype: Its antigen is currently not known. Base qualities are not at hand, and no much larger clone is one base apart.

The chain couples TRBV5-1 to TRBJ2-1; TRBD1 is a possible D gene, resting on 6 matching bases. Sequences were derived from cultured PBMCs, sampled from culture after CMV antigen stimulation. This TCR was recovered from a human donor in good health (CMV status not recorded). Some clones in this sample may be carry-over from other donors' samples. The CDR3 protein is CASSLTGISYNEQFF. Here is the DNA: TGCGCCAGCAGCTTGACAGGGATCTCCTACAATGAGCAGTTCTTC.